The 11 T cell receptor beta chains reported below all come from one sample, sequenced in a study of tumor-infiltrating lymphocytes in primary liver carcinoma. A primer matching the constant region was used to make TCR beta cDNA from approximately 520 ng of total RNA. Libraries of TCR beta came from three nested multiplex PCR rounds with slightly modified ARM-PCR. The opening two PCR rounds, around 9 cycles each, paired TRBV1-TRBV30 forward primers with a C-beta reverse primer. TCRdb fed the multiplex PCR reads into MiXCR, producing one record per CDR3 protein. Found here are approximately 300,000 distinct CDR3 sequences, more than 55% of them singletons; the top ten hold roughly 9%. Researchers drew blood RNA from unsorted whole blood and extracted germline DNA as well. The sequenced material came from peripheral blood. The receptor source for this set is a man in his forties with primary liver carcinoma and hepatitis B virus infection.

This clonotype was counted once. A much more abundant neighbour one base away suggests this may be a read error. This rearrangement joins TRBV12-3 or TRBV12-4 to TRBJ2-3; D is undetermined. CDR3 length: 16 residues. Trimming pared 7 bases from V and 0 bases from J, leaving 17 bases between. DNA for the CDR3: TGTGCCAGCATCCCTGGGGTTTCCACTAGCACAGATACGCAGTATTTT. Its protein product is CASIPGVSTSTDTQYF.

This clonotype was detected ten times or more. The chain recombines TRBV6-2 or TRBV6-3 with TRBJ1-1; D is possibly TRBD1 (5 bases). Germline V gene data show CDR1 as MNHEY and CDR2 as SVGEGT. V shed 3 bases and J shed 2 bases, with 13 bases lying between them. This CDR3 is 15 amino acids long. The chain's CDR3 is CASSYSGRINTEAFF. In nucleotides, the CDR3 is TGTGCCAGCAGTTATTCGGGACGGATTAACACTGAAGCTTTCTTT.

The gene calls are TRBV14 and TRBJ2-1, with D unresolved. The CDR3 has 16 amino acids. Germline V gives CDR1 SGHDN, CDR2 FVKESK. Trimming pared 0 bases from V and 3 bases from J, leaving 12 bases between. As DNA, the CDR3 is TGTGCCAGCAGCCAAGAGGATCGGCACTTCTACAATGAGCAGTTCTTC. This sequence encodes CASSQEDRHFYNEQFF.

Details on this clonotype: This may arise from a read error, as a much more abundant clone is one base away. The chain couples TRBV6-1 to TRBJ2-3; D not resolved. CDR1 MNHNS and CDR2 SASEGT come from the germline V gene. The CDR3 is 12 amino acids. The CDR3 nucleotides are TGTGCCAGCAGTGAATTTGGAGATATGCAGTATTTT. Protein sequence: CASSEFGDMQYF.

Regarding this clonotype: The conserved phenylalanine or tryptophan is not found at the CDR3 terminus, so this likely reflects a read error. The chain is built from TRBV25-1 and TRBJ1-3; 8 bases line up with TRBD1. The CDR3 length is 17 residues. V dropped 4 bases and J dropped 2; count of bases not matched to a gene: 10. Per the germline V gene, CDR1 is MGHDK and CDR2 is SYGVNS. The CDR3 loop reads CASSARTGKRTGNTIYS. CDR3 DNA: TGTGCCAGCAGTGCTAGGACAGGGAAGAGGACTGGAAACACCATATATTCT.

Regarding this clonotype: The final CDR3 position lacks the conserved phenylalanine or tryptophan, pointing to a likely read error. CDR3 coding DNA: TGCGCCAGCAGCCTCCGGGACAGGGACTCCTACGAGCAGTACCTC. Its translation is CASSLRDRDSYEQYL. The chain links TRBV4-1 to TRBJ2-7; 9 bases match TRBD1. CDR3 length: 15 residues. The V gene end was trimmed by 4 bases and the J gene end by 0 bases; junction bases not matched to a gene: 4. Germline CDR1 and CDR2: MGHRA and YSYEKL.

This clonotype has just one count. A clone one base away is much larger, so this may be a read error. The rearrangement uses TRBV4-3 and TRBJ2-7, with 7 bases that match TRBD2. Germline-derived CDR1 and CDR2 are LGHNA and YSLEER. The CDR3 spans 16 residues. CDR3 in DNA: TGCTCCAGCAGCCAAGAGCGGGGACGGACCATCTACGAGCAGTACTTC. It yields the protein CSSSQERGRTIYEQYF.

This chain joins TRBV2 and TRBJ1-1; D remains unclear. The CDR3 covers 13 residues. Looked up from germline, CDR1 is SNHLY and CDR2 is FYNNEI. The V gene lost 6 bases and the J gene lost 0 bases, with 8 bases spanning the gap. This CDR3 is CASSYALNTEAFF. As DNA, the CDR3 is TGTGCCAGCAGCTACGCCCTGAACACTGAAGCTTTCTTT.

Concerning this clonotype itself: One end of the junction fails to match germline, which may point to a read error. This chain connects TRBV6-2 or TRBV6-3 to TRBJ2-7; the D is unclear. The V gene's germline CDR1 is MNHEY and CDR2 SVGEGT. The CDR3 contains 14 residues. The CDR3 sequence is CASSRDSSSYEHYF. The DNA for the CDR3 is TGTGCCAGCAGCCGTGACTCAAGCAGCTACGAGCACTACTTC.

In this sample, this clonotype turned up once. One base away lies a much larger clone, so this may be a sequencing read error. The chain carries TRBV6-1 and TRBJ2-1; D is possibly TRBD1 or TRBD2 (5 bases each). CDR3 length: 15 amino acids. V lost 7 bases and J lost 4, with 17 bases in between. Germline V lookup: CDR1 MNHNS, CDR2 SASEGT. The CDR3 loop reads CASNSNLGVYNEQFF. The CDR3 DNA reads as TGTGCCAGCAATAGCAACCTGGGGGTTTACAATGAGCAGTTCTTC.

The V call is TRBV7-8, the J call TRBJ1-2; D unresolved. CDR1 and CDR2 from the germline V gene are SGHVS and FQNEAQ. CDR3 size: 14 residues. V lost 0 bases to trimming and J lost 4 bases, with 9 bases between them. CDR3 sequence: CASSLAWVGYGYTF. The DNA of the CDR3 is TGTGCCAGCAGCTTAGCTTGGGTCGGCTATGGCTACACCTTC.